This passage covers 30 T cell receptor beta chains from one sample sequenced in a study of early T cells in non-severe SARS-CoV-2 infection. TCRdb reprocessed the 5' RACE reads with MiXCR, giving one entry per CDR3 protein. There are fewer than 35,000 distinct CDR3 sequences in the sample; less than 6.5% occur only once, and 13% to 15% lies in the top ten. The sample comprised whole blood. Receptor source: an adult who was a healthcare worker with PCR-confirmed SARS-CoV-2 infection or an uninfected control (not recorded which).

This clonotype turned up a few times. The rearrangement links TRBV7-3 to TRBJ2-2; D unresolved. The V gene's germline CDR1 is SGHTA and CDR2 FQGTGA. The V and J ends lost 1 base and 1 base respectively, with 7 bases between them. CDR3 size: 15 residues. CDR3 sequence (DNA): TGTGCCAGCAGCTTAATAGCCCAGAACACCGGGGAGCTGTTTTTT. Protein: CASSLIAQNTGELFF.

The table lists this clonotype with many counts. CDR3 in DNA: TGTGCCAGCAGCCCCGGGACCTATGGCTACACCTTC. This gives the protein CASSPGTYGYTF. The rearrangement uses TRBV28 and TRBJ1-2, with D possibly matching TRBD1 (5 bases). The CDR3 extends over 12 amino acids. The germline V and J ends were trimmed by 6 bases and 4 bases, with 9 bases remaining between them. CDR1 is MDHEN and CDR2 is SYDVKM in the germline V gene.

This clonotype has a count of ten or more. The chain links TRBV11-3 to TRBJ2-5; unclear D gene. The CDR3 contains 15 residues. Deletions cut 1 base from V and 2 bases from J, with 11 bases between. Germline CDR1 and CDR2: SGHNT and YENEEA. CDR3 coding DNA: TGTGCCAGCAGCTTAGGGTGGTCGGCTCAAGAGACCCAGTACTTC. Translating it yields CASSLGWSAQETQYF. The complete variable domain, with remaining parts taken from reference TRBV11-3 and TRBJ2-5, reads EAGVVQSPRYKIIEKKQPVAFWCNPISGHNTLYWYLQNLGQGPELLIRYENEEAVDDSQLPKDRFSAERLKGVDSTLKIQPAELGDSAVYLCASSLGWSAQETQYFGPGTRLLVL.

The chain combines TRBV19 with TRBJ1-2; weak D call: TRBD1 (6 bases). Trimming left V 5 bases short and J 3 bases short, with 19 bases between. There are 16 residues in the CDR3. Germline-derived CDR1 and CDR2 are LNHDA and SQIVND (reference sequence). CDR3 amino acids: CASSPTGKVTHYGYTF. The CDR3 DNA is TGTGCCAGTAGTCCAACAGGGAAAGTAACTCACTATGGCTACACCTTC.

Many counts were recorded for this clonotype. V gene TRBV14 combines with J gene TRBJ1-2; D is unclear. The CDR3 totals 17 residues. Germline loops: CDR1 SGHDN, CDR2 FVKESK. V was clipped by 0 bases and J by 1 base, with 15 bases between them. DNA of the CDR3: TGTGCCAGCAGCCAAGATGAAGAGGTAGCAAGTAACTATGGCTACACCTTC. Protein product: CASSQDEEVASNYGYTF.

This clonotype occurred many times. The V gene is TRBV7-8, the J gene TRBJ2-1; D perhaps matches TRBD1 (5 bases). CDR3 size: 15 residues. V was trimmed by 1 base and J by 5 bases, leaving 12 bases between them. Looked up from germline, CDR1 is SGHVS and CDR2 is FQNEAQ. CDR3 DNA: TGTGCCAGCAGCTTAGGGCGGACACCCGACAATGAGCAGTTCTTC. Encoded protein: CASSLGRTPDNEQFF.

The V gene is TRBV9, the J gene TRBJ2-3; perhaps D is TRBD1 or TRBD2 (6 bases each). Germline assignment: CDR1 SGDLS and CDR2 YYNGEE. V was pared by 0 bases and J by 6 bases, with 11 bases between. The CDR3 has 14 residues. CDR3 nucleotides: TGTGCCAGCAGCGTAGAAGGGGGGCCGGATACGCAGTATTTT. Translating gives CASSVEGGPDTQYF.

This clonotype was seen ten or more times. The chain joins TRBV6-2 or TRBV6-3 to TRBJ2-1; D unclear. V was shortened by 5 bases and J by 6 bases, with 11 bases between the two germline ends. This CDR3 has 13 amino acids. Germline CDR1 MNHEY, CDR2 SVGEGT. For the CDR3, the DNA is TGTGCCAGCAGTCTGGACCGCTTCAATGAGCAGTTCTTC. Protein product: CASSLDRFNEQFF.

This clonotype showed up many times. The chain is built from TRBV28 and TRBJ1-6; TRBD1 might be the D (5 bases). The CDR3 contains 14 residues. V gave up 7 bases and J gave up 9 bases, with 16 bases separating them. Germline V gene lookup returns CDR1 MDHEN and CDR2 SYDVKM. CDR3 loop: CASTVPGLGSPLHF. CDR3 nucleotide sequence: TGTGCCAGCACCGTCCCGGGACTCGGTTCACCCCTCCACTTT.

The chain links TRBV11-2 to TRBJ2-3, with TRBD2 matching 9 bases. The CDR3 contains 17 residues. J gave up 4 bases and V 4 bases, and 12 bases lay outside the gene matches. Germline V gene lookup returns CDR1 SGHAT and CDR2 FQNNGV. The DNA for the CDR3 is TGTGCCAGCAGCTCCCTCCTTGGTAGCGGGGGTGCAGATACGCAGTATTTT. This encodes CASSSLLGSGGADTQYF.

This clonotype was seen at least ten times. The chain carries TRBV7-2 and TRBJ2-1; D perhaps matches TRBD1 (8 bases). CDR1 is SGHTA, CDR2 FQGNSA, per germline. This CDR3 spans 15 amino acids. Trimming cost V 4 bases and J 6 bases, with 16 bases left between them. The CDR3 sequence: CASSSRQGRVNEQFF. Written as DNA, the CDR3 is TGTGCCAGCAGCTCTAGACAGGGGAGGGTCAATGAGCAGTTCTTC.

This clonotype was observed many times. The chain is built from TRBV11-2 and TRBJ2-1, with a weak D call TRBD2 (6 bases). Germline V CDR1 and CDR2: SGHAT, FQNNGV. The CDR3 covers 15 residues. V shed 3 bases and J shed 7 bases, with 16 bases lying between them. This chain's CDR3 is CASSFSDYRGNEQFF. The CDR3 DNA is TGTGCCAGCAGCTTTTCGGACTACCGGGGTAATGAGCAGTTCTTC.

To note about this clonotype: A read error may account for a junction end that differs from germline. The chain joins TRBV6-2 or TRBV6-3 to TRBJ2-7; TRBD1 or TRBD2 may be the D gene (5 bases each). The CDR3 is 13 amino acids. Germline loops: CDR1 MNHEY, CDR2 SVGEGT. CDR3 sequence: CASSYAAGGAGDF. The CDR3 DNA is TGTGCCAGCAGTTACGCCGCTGGGGGTGCCGGGGACTTC.

This clonotype was observed many times. The chain joins TRBV7-6 to TRBJ2-1, with 9 bases identical to TRBD1. The CDR3 is 17 residues long. The V gene's germline CDR1 is SGHVS and CDR2 FNYEAQ. V shed 3 bases, J shed 3 bases, and the junction held 9 bases outside the gene matches. CDR3 in DNA: TGTGCCAGCAGCTTCCTTGGGACAGGGTCCCTCTACAATGAGCAGTTCTTC. Protein product: CASSFLGTGSLYNEQFF.

This clonotype was seen more than once but under ten times. The chain combines TRBV4-3 with TRBJ2-4; D remains ambiguous. V lost 1 base, J lost 0 bases, and 7 bases lay in between. CDR3 length: 15 amino acids. Germline assignment: CDR1 LGHNA and CDR2 YSLEER. In DNA form, the CDR3 reads TGCGCCAGCAGCCAAGGGCACAGAGCCAAAAACATTCAGTACTTC. Translated: CASSQGHRAKNIQYF.

This clonotype was detected ten times or more. This chain uses TRBV11-2 with TRBJ2-5; 8 bases are shared with TRBD1. Germline CDR1 and CDR2: SGHAT and FQNNGV. The junction had 11 bases not matched to a gene; V was cut back by 3 bases and J by 2 bases. The CDR3 has 17 residues. The CDR3 sequence is CASSFIWTGSFQETQYF. DNA of the CDR3: TGTGCCAGCAGCTTTATATGGACAGGGAGTTTTCAAGAGACCCAGTACTTC.

The gene calls are TRBV29-1 and TRBJ1-4; 8 bases line up with TRBD1. Per germline, CDR1 SQVTM and CDR2 ANQGSEA. The V and J ends lost 7 bases and 4 bases, in that order; junction bases with no gene match: 5. The CDR3 runs to 13 residues. CDR3: CSGQTGVNEKLFF. The CDR3 DNA reads as TGCAGCGGACAGACAGGGGTTAATGAAAAACTGTTTTTT.

This clonotype was recorded at least ten times. The V gene is TRBV3-1, the J gene TRBJ2-1; possibly TRBD1 for D (6 bases). The V gene lost 3 bases and the J gene lost 0 bases, with 6 bases spanning the gap. The germline gives CDR1 LGHDT, CDR2 YNNKEL (reference sequence). The CDR3 runs 14 residues. Here the CDR3 reads CASSHRGSYNEQFF. In DNA form, the CDR3 reads TGTGCCAGCAGCCACAGGGGCTCCTACAATGAGCAGTTCTTC.

The rearrangement joins TRBV7-2 to TRBJ2-2, with TRBD1 matching 7 bases. This CDR3 contains 15 residues. From germline, CDR1 is SGHTA and CDR2 FQGNSA. V was clipped by 5 bases and J by 0 bases; unmatched bases: 3. The DNA of the CDR3 is TGTGCCAGCAGCGTACAGGGGCCGAACACCGGGGAGCTGTTTTTT. Amino acid sequence: CASSVQGPNTGELFF.

This clonotype has a count of ten or more. The rearrangement uses TRBV3-1 and TRBJ2-7; tentatively, D is TRBD1 (6 bases). The V gene's germline CDR1 is LGHDT and CDR2 YNNKEL (reference sequence). V was shortened by 2 bases and J by 5 bases, with 10 bases between the two germline ends. The CDR3 totals 13 residues. The CDR3 DNA is TGTGCCAGCAGCCAACGGACAGTCGACGAGCAGTACTTC. Protein product: CASSQRTVDEQYF.

This clonotype occurred many times. The rearrangement uses TRBV5-5 and TRBJ2-7; D possibly corresponds to TRBD2 (6 bases). CDR1 is SGHKS and CDR2 is YYEKEE in the germline V gene (reference sequence). This CDR3 has 16 residues. Trimming cost V 5 bases and J 1 base, with 19 bases left between them. Here the CDR3 DNA reads TGTGCCAGCAGACAAAACCCGACGGGGACTTCCTACGAGCAGTACTTC. Translated: CASRQNPTGTSYEQYF.

In its sample, this clonotype was seen a few times. J is TRBJ2-6 and V is TRBV20-1; TRBD2 is a possible D gene (6 bases). In germline, CDR1 is DFQATT, CDR2 SNEGSKA (reference sequence). CDR3 size: 15 residues. V dropped 6 bases and J dropped 1 base, with 13 bases sitting between them. CDR3 DNA sequence: TGCAGTGCCCCCGCGGGAAGGTCTGGGGCCAACGTCCTGACTTTC. It codes for CSAPAGRSGANVLTF.

This clonotype was recorded at least ten times. CDR3: CASSLAAGKEGEAFF. The CDR3 coding sequence is TGCGCCAGCAGCTTGGCGGCAGGGAAAGAAGGGGAAGCTTTCTTT. The chain has TRBV5-1 and TRBJ1-1; D perhaps matches TRBD1 (5 bases). There are 15 residues in the CDR3. From germline, CDR1 is SGHRS and CDR2 YFSETQ. Trimming removed 0 bases at V and 8 bases at J, with 17 bases between.

The chain employs TRBV5-1 and TRBJ1-6; possible D gene TRBD1, 5 bases. The germline V gene encodes CDR1 SGHRS and CDR2 YFSETQ. V was trimmed by 0 bases and J by 7 bases, leaving 14 bases between them. The CDR3 spans 16 residues. The CDR3 DNA reads TGCGCCAGCAGCTTGGGACTTAGACAGAAGAATTCACCCCTCCACTTT. Translation gives CASSLGLRQKNSPLHF.

This clonotype has ten or more counts. This chain joins TRBV28 and TRBJ2-3, with 10 bases aligning to TRBD1. The germline V gene encodes CDR1 MDHEN and CDR2 SYDVKM. The CDR3 runs to 15 residues. Trimming at V came to 7 bases and at J to 2 bases, leaving 6 bases not matched to a gene. The CDR3 protein is CASKYGTGVTDTQYF. CDR3 DNA: TGTGCCAGCAAATATGGGACAGGGGTCACAGATACGCAGTATTTT.

This chain joins TRBV19 and TRBJ1-2, with TRBD1 matching 8 bases. CDR1 and CDR2 from the germline V gene are LNHDA and SQIVND (reference sequence). The CDR3 is 14 residues long. V lost 6 bases, J lost 4 bases, and 7 bases stayed unmatched. CDR3 nucleotides: TGTGCCAGTAGGCAGGGGGCTTCGGCCTATGGCTACACCTTC. It encodes CASRQGASAYGYTF.

This clonotype was counted ten times or more. This sequence joins TRBV19 and TRBJ1-2; D is undetermined. This CDR3 spans 14 amino acids. Germline CDR1 and CDR2: LNHDA and SQIVND (reference sequence). V was pared by 7 bases and J by 4 bases, with 16 bases between. The DNA for the CDR3 is TGTGCCAGTACCCCTGACCGAGCGACCTATGGCTACACCTTC. Protein: CASTPDRATYGYTF.

This clonotype has more than one count but fewer than ten. One end of the junction fails to match germline, which may point to a read error. The chain is built from TRBV12-3 or TRBV12-4 and TRBJ2-7; tentatively, D is TRBD2 (5 bases). This CDR3 contains 13 residues. The CDR3 coding sequence is TGTGTCAGCAATACCGGGATCCTCTACGAGCAGTACTTC. Encoded protein: CVSNTGILYEQYF.

The chain uses TRBV7-9 and TRBJ1-2; weak D call: TRBD1 (5 bases). The CDR3 has 14 residues. Per germline, CDR1 SEHNR and CDR2 FQNEAQ (reference sequence). V was cut by 3 bases and J by 1 base, with 9 bases left in between. CDR3: CASSLGTFNYGYTF. The CDR3 coding sequence is TGTGCCAGCAGCTTGGGGACCTTTAACTATGGCTACACCTTC.

The chain employs TRBV5-1 and TRBJ2-1, with D perhaps TRBD2 (6 bases). Trimming left V 7 bases short and J 9 bases short, with 14 bases between. The CDR3 length is 12 residues. Germline V CDR1 and CDR2: SGHRS, YFSETQ. The CDR3 spells CASQPRGGEQFF. In DNA, the CDR3 is TGCGCCAGCCAACCCCGGGGAGGTGAGCAGTTCTTC. The variable domain in full, completed from reference TRBV5-1 and TRBJ2-1, reads KAGVTQTPRYLIKTRGQQVTLSCSPISGHRSVSWYQQTPGQGLQFLFEYFSETQRNKGNFPGRFSGRQFSNSRSEMNVSTLELGDSALYLCASQPRGGEQFFGPGTRLTVL.